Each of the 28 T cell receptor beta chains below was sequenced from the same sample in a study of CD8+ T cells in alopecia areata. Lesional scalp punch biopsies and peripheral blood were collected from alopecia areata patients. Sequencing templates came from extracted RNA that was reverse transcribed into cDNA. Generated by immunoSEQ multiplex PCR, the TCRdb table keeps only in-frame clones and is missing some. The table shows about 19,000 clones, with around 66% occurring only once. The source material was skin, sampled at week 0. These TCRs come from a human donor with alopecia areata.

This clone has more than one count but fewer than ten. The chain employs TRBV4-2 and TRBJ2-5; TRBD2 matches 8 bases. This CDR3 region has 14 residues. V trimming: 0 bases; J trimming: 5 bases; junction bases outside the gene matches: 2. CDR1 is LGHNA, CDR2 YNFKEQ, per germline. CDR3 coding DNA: TGTGCCAGCAGCCAAGATGGACTAGCCGAGACCCAGTACTTC. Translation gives CASSQDGLAETQYF.

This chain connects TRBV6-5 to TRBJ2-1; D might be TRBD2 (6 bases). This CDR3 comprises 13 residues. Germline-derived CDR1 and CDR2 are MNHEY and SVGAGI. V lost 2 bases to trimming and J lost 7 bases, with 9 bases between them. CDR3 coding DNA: TGTGCCAGCAGTTACCGCCGGGGGAATGAGCAGTTCTTC. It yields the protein CASSYRRGNEQFF.

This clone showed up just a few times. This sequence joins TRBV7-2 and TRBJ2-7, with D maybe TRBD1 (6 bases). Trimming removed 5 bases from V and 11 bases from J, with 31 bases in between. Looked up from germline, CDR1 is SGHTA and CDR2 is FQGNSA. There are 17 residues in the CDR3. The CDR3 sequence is CASSQDLWATGRKNEYF. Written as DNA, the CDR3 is TGTGCCAGCAGCCAAGACCTATGGGCGACAGGAAGGAAGAACGAGTACTTC.

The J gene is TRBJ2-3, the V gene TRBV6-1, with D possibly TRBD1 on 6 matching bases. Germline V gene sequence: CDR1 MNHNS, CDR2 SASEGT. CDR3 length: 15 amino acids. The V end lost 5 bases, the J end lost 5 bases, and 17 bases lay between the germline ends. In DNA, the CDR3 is TGTGCCAGCAGTCGGTCCAGGGGACAAGAAGATACGCAGTATTTT. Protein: CASSRSRGQEDTQYF.

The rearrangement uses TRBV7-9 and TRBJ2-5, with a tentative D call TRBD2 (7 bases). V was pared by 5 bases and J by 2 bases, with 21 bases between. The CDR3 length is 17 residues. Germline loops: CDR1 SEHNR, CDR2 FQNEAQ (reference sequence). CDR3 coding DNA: TGTGCCAGCAGCCTGGGGGGGGCTAGCGGCTCTCAAGAGACCCAGTACTTC. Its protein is CASSLGGASGSQETQYF.

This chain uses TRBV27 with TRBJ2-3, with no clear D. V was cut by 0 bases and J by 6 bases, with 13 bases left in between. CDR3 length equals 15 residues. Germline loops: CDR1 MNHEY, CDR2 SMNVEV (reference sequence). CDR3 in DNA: TGTGCCAGCAGTTTATCTCGATATGCGGCGGATACGCAGTATTTT. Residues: CASSLSRYAADTQYF.

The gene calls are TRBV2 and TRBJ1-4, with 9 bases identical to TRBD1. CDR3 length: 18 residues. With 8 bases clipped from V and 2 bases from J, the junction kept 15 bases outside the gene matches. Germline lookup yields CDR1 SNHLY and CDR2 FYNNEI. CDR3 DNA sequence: TGTGCCAGCCTTCTCGGACAGGGGACTAAGCGCACTAATGAAAAACTGTTTTTT. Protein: CASLLGQGTKRTNEKLFF.

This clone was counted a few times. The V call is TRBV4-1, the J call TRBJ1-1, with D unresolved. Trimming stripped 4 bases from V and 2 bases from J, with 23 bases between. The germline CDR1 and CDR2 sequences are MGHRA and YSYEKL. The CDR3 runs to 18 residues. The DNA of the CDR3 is TGCGCCAGCAGCCTGGGCCCCGTTACAGAACCCCGTAACACTGAAGCTTTCTTT. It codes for CASSLGPVTEPRNTEAFF.

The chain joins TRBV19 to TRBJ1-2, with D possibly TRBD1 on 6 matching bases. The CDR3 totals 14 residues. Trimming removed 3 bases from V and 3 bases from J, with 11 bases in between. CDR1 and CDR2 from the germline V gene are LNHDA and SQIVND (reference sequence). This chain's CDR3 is CASSIRQDHYGYTF. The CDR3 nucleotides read TGTGCCAGTAGTATCCGACAGGACCACTATGGCTACACCTTC.

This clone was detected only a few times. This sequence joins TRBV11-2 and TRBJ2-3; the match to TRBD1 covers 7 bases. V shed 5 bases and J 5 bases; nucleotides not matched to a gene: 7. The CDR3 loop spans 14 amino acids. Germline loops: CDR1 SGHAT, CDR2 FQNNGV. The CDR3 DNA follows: TGTGCCAGCAGCCCCCAGCCAGGGGGAGATACGCAGTATTTT. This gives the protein CASSPQPGGDTQYF.

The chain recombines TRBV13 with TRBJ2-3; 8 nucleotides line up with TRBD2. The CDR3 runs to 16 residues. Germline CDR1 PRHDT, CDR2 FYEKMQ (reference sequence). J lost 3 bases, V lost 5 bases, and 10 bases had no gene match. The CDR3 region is CASSDQGLARTDTQYF. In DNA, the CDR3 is TGTGCCAGCAGCGACCAAGGACTAGCTAGAACAGATACGCAGTATTTT.

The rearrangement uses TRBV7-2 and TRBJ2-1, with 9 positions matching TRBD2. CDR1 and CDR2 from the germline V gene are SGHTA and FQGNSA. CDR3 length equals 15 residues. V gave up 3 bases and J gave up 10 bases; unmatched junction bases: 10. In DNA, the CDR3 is TGTGCCAGCAGCTTCTTAGGCGGGGGGGCGGGAGAGCAGTTCTTC. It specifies CASSFLGGGAGEQFF.

Here the CDR3 DNA reads TGTGCCAGCAAGGGGACAAGGGACCCAGATACGCAGTATTTT. Its translation is CASKGTRDPDTQYF. This chain joins TRBV11-2 and TRBJ2-3, with D tentatively TRBD1 (6 bases). Trimming removed 7 bases from V and 4 bases from J, with 15 bases in between. Germline V gene data show CDR1 as SGHAT and CDR2 as FQNNGV. The CDR3 is made up of 14 amino acids.

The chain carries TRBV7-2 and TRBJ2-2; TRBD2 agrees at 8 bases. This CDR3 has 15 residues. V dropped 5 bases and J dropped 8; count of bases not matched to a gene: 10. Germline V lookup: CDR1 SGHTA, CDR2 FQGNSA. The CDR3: CASSPRRPSGGELFF. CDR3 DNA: TGTGCCAGCAGCCCCAGACGGCCTAGCGGGGGGGAGCTGTTTTTT.

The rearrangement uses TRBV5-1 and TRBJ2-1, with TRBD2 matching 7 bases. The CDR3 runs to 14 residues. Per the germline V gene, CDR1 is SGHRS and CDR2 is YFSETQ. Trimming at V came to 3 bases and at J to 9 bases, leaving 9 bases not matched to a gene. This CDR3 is CASSSGGGYGEQFF. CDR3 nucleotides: TGCGCCAGCAGCTCCGGCGGGGGTTACGGTGAGCAGTTCTTC. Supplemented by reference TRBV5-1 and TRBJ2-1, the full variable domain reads KAGVTQTPRYLIKTRGQQVTLSCSPISGHRSVSWYQQTPGQGLQFLFEYFSETQRNKGNFPGRFSGRQFSNSRSEMNVSTLELGDSALYLCASSSGGGYGEQFFGPGTRLTVL.

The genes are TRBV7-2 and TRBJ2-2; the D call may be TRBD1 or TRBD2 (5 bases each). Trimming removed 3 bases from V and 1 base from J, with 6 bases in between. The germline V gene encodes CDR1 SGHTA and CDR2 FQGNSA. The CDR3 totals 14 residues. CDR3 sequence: CASSLGRNTGELFF. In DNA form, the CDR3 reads TGTGCCAGCAGCTTGGGACGGAACACCGGGGAGCTGTTTTTT.

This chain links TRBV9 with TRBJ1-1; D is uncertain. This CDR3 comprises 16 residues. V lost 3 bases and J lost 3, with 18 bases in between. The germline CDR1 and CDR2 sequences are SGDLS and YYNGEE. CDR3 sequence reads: CASSGRNKALDTEAFF. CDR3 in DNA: TGTGCCAGCAGCGGACGAAACAAAGCCCTGGACACTGAAGCTTTCTTT.

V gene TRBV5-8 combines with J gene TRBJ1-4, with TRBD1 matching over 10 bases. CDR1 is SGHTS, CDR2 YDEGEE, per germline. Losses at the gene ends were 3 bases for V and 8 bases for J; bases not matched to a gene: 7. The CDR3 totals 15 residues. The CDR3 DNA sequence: TGTGCCAGCAGCTCCCTGGGACAGGGGCACGAAAAACTGTTTTTT. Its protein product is CASSSLGQGHEKLFF.

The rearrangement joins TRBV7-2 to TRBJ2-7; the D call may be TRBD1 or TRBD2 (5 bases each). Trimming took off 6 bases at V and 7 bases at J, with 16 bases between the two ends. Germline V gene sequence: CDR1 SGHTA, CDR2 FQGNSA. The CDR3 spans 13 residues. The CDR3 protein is CASSRIDWGEQYF. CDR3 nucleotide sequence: TGTGCCAGCAGTCGCATCGACTGGGGGGAGCAGTACTTC.

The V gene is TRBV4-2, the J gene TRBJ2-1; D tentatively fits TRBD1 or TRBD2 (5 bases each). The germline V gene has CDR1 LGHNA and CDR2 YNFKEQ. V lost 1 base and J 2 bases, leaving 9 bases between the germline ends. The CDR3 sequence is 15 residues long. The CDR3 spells CASSQVRGAYNEQFF. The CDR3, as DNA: TGTGCCAGCAGCCAAGTGAGGGGCGCCTACAATGAGCAGTTCTTC.

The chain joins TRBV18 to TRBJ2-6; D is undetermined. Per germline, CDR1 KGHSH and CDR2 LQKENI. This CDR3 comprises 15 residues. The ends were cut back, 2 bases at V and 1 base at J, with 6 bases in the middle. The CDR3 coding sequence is TGTGCCAGCTCACCAGATGCGTCTGGGGCCAACGTCCTGACTTTC. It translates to CASSPDASGANVLTF.

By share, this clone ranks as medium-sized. CDR3 DNA sequence: TGCGCCAGCAAAGGGACGTACCCTTGGGAGCAGTACTTC. It codes for CASKGTYPWEQYF. The chain links TRBV5-1 to TRBJ2-7; either TRBD1 or TRBD2 may fit D (5 bases each). Trimming removed 6 bases from V and 7 bases from J, with 17 bases in between. Germline-derived CDR1 and CDR2 are SGHRS and YFSETQ. This CDR3 is built from 13 residues.

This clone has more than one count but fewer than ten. CDR3 loop: CASSQDAGRLGAKNIQYF. The CDR3 DNA follows: TGCGCCAGCAGCCAAGACGCGGGGCGACTTGGGGCCAAAAACATTCAGTACTTC. V gene TRBV4-3 combines with J gene TRBJ2-4; possibly TRBD2 for D (6 bases). Germline assignment: CDR1 LGHNA and CDR2 YSLEER. The CDR3 is 18 residues long. V was clipped by 0 bases and J by 1 base, with 16 bases between them.

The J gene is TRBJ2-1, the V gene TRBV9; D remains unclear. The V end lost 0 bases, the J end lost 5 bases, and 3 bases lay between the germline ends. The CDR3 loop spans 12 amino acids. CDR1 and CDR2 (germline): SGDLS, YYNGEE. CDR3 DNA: TGTGCCAGCAGCGTAGATAACAATGAGCAGTTCTTC. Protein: CASSVDNNEQFF.

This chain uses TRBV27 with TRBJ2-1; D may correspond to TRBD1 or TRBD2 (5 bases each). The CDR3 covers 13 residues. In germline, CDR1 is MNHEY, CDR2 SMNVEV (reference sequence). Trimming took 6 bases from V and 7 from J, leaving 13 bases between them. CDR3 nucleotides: TGTGCCAGCAGCACGTACAGGAGGAATGAGCAGTTCTTC. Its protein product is CASSTYRRNEQFF.

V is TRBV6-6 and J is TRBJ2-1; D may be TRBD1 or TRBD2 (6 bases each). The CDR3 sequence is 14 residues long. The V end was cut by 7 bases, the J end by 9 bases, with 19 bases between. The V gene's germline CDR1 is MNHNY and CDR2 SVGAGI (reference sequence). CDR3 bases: TGTGCCAGCACTCGAGGGGGGCGTTTGGGTGAGCAGTTCTTC. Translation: CASTRGGRLGEQFF.

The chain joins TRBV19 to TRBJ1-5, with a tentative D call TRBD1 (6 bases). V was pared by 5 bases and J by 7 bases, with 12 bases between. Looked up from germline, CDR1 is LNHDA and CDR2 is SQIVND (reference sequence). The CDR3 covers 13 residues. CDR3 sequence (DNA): TGTGCCAGTAGTTCGGACAGCAGCCAGCCCCAGCATTTT. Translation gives CASSSDSSQPQHF.

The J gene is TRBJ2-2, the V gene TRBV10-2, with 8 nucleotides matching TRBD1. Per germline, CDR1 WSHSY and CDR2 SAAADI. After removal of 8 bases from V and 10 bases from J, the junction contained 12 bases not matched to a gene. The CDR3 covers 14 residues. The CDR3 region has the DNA TGCGCCAGCGCGGGGCAGGGGGCCGCCGAGGAGCTGTTTTTT. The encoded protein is CASAGQGAAEELFF.